Presented here are 26 T cell receptor beta chains from one specimen sequenced in a study of blood T cell repertoires in COVID-19. The repertoire was sequenced with immunoSEQ multiplex PCR; TCRdb's copy has only in-frame clones and lacks some. The sample lists over 85,000 clones, 85% occurring once. Sequencing input: peripheral blood. These receptors were obtained from an older man with acute or convalescent COVID-19.

This rearrangement joins TRBV18 to TRBJ1-6, with a tentative D call TRBD1 (6 bases). This CDR3 is built from 15 residues. Germline lookup yields CDR1 KGHSH and CDR2 LQKENI. The V and J ends lost 3 bases and 9 bases respectively, with 15 bases between them. For the CDR3, the DNA is TGTGCCAGCTCACCGGGGCAGGGGTTGGCTTCACCCCTCCACTTT. Residues: CASSPGQGLASPLHF.

This chain uses TRBV28 with TRBJ1-3, with D maybe TRBD1 (5 bases). Germline values: CDR1 MDHEN, CDR2 SYDVKM. The CDR3 has 13 residues. With 6 bases removed from V and 0 bases from J, the gap between germline ends came to 6 bases. CDR3 DNA sequence: TGTGCCAGCAGCCAGGGCTCTGGAAACACCATATATTTT. Translating it yields CASSQGSGNTIYF.

The chain carries TRBV6-2 or TRBV6-3 and TRBJ2-2; TRBD2 matches 13 bases. V dropped 3 bases and J dropped 2; count of bases not matched to a gene: 6. The CDR3 has 18 residues. Germline values: CDR1 MNHEY, CDR2 SVGEGT. The CDR3 DNA is TGTGCCAGCAGTTATTGGACTAGCGGGAGTATTAACACCGGGGAGCTGTTTTTT. Translating it yields CASSYWTSGSINTGELFF.

The chain combines TRBV14 with TRBJ2-7; D uncertain. Between the trimmed V and J ends, which lost 1 base and 4 bases, there was a span of 11 bases. Germline V gene data show CDR1 as SGHDN and CDR2 as FVKESK. The CDR3 length is 14 residues. The CDR3 nucleotides are TGTGCCAGCAGCCAAGGTGACTGGCGGTACGAGCAGTACTTC. Protein: CASSQGDWRYEQYF. The full variable domain, completed using reference TRBV14 and TRBJ2-7, is EAGVTQFPSHSVIEKGQTVTLRCDPISGHDNLYWYRRVMGKEIKFLLHFVKESKQDESGMPNNRFLAERTGGTYSTLKVQPAELEDSGVYFCASSQGDWRYEQYFGPGTRLTVT.

The chain combines TRBV11-2 with TRBJ2-5; TRBD1 aligns across 12 bases. The J segment lost 4 bases and the V segment lost 2 bases, leaving 8 bases of the junction unmatched. Germline-derived CDR1 and CDR2 are SGHAT and FQNNGV. The CDR3 contains 17 residues. The CDR3 loop is CASSLMGTGGGGETQYF. CDR3 bases: TGTGCCAGCAGCTTAATGGGGACAGGGGGCGGCGGAGAGACCCAGTACTTC.

V gene TRBV14 combines with J gene TRBJ2-5; the match to TRBD2 covers 10 bases. J was trimmed by 0 bases and V by 0 bases; bases with no gene match: 4. This CDR3 region has 17 residues. The V gene's germline CDR1 is SGHDN and CDR2 FVKESK. The CDR3 DNA is TGTGCCAGCAGCCAAGATCAAGCGGGAGGGTACCAAGAGACCCAGTACTTC. Protein product: CASSQDQAGGYQETQYF.

This clone appeared a few times. The rearrangement uses TRBV9 and TRBJ2-7; TRBD1 matches 8 bases. Germline trimming cut 4 bases from V and 4 bases from J; bases unmatched to any gene: 10. Germline CDR1 and CDR2: SGDLS and YYNGEE. The CDR3 is 15 amino acids. CDR3 DNA sequence: TGTGCCAGCAGCCCCCGGACAGGGAAGTCTTACGAGCAGTACTTC. As protein: CASSPRTGKSYEQYF.

The chain links TRBV28 to TRBJ1-4; D might be TRBD1 (5 bases). Germline V lookup: CDR1 MDHEN, CDR2 SYDVKM. The CDR3 covers 14 residues. V was shortened by 5 bases and J by 8 bases, with 15 bases between the two germline ends. The CDR3 loop is CASSPPGLVEKLFF. The CDR3 nucleotides read TGTGCCAGCAGTCCCCCAGGGTTAGTCGAAAAACTGTTTTTT.

The chain uses TRBV24-1 and TRBJ2-3; TRBD2 matches at 13 bases. In germline, CDR1 is KGHDR, CDR2 SFDVKD. The junction had 10 bases not matched to a gene; V was cut back by 4 bases and J by 4 bases. The CDR3 runs to 18 residues. CDR3 loop: CATSERTPTSGRADTQYF. In DNA, the CDR3 is TGTGCCACCAGTGAGCGAACCCCAACTAGCGGGAGGGCAGATACGCAGTATTTT.

The rearrangement links TRBV7-8 to TRBJ1-5; TRBD1 aligns across 12 bases. Germline loops: CDR1 SGHVS, CDR2 FQNEAQ. The CDR3 is 17 residues long. V shed 5 bases, J shed 3 bases, and the junction held 8 bases outside the gene matches. This CDR3 is CASSPGTGGRNNQPQHF. As DNA, the CDR3 is TGTGCCAGCAGCCCGGGGACAGGGGGCCGTAACAATCAGCCCCAGCATTTT.

CDR3 loop: CAWRAGQGRGEQYF. DNA for the CDR3: TGTGCCTGGAGGGCCGGACAGGGCCGGGGGGAGCAGTACTTC. The chain uses TRBV30 and TRBJ2-7; TRBD1 matches at 8 bases. The CDR3 extends over 14 amino acids. The V and J ends lost 3 bases and 7 bases, in that order; junction bases with no gene match: 11. CDR1 is GTSNPN and CDR2 is SVGIG in the germline V gene (reference sequence). Looking up the rest from reference TRBV30 and TRBJ2-7 gives the full variable domain: SQTIHQWPATLVQPVGSPLSLECTVEGTSNPNLYWYRQAAGRGLQLLFYSVGIGQISSEVPQNLSASRPQDRQFILSSKKLLLSDSGFYLCAWRAGQGRGEQYFGPGTRLTVT.

The rearrangement links TRBV5-1 to TRBJ2-7, with D hard to call. Trimming cost V 4 bases and J 2 bases, with 10 bases left between them. The CDR3 has 13 amino acids. Germline CDR1 is SGHRS and CDR2 is YFSETQ. DNA for the CDR3: TGCGCCAGCAGCCCCACCGCGGCCTACGAGCAGTACTTC. This encodes CASSPTAAYEQYF.

The rearrangement joins TRBV5-5 to TRBJ2-5, with TRBD2 matching 13 bases. Germline CDR1 and CDR2: SGHKS and YYEKEE (reference sequence). V dropped 4 bases and J dropped 5; count of bases not matched to a gene: 11. The CDR3 runs to 17 residues. CDR3 region: CASSPGLAGVSRETQYF. The CDR3, as DNA: TGTGCCAGCAGCCCCGGACTAGCGGGAGTCTCTCGGGAGACCCAGTACTTC. Full variable domain (remainder filled in from reference TRBV5-5 and TRBJ2-5): DAGVTQSPTHLIKTRGQQVTLRCSPISGHKSVSWYQQVLGQGPQFIFQYYEKEERGRGNFPDRFSARQFPNYSSELNVNALLLGDSALYLCASSPGLAGVSRETQYFGPGTRLLVL.

V and J are TRBV24-1 and TRBJ2-5; the D gene is possibly TRBD2 (5 bases). The CDR3 sequence is 14 residues long. Germline V lookup: CDR1 KGHDR, CDR2 SFDVKD. The V end was cut by 4 bases, the J end by 1 base, with 9 bases between. The CDR3 coding sequence is TGTGCCACCAGTGACTTAAGCGGCCAAGAGACCCAGTACTTC. This sequence encodes CATSDLSGQETQYF.

The J gene is TRBJ1-4, the V gene TRBV5-1; weak D call: TRBD1 (6 bases). This CDR3 is 14 amino acids long. Germline V gene sequence: CDR1 SGHRS, CDR2 YFSETQ. V lost 0 bases, J lost 8 bases, and 11 bases lay in between. The CDR3 coding sequence is TGCGCCAGCAGCTTGGCCGGGACACAAGAAAAACTGTTTTTT. Its protein is CASSLAGTQEKLFF.

The chain combines TRBV11-3 with TRBJ2-3, with D tentatively TRBD1 (6 bases). The germline gives CDR1 SGHNT, CDR2 YENEEA. The germline V and J ends were trimmed by 2 bases and 6 bases, with 9 bases remaining between them. The CDR3 loop spans 13 amino acids. CDR3 sequence (DNA): TGTGCCAGCAGCTTACAGGGGTTGGATACGCAGTATTTT. Its translation: CASSLQGLDTQYF.

This chain joins TRBV9 and TRBJ1-1; 10 nucleotides align to TRBD1. CDR3 size: 15 residues. Germline CDR1 SGDLS, CDR2 YYNGEE. J lost 8 bases, V lost 4 bases, and 11 bases had no gene match. CDR3: CASSLSPGTGAEAFF. CDR3 nucleotide sequence: TGTGCCAGCAGCCTCAGCCCAGGGACAGGGGCCGAAGCTTTCTTT.

The chain uses TRBV9 and TRBJ2-2; a possible D gene is TRBD1 (5 bases). V was clipped by 4 bases and J by 0 bases, with 7 bases between them. Germline assignment: CDR1 SGDLS and CDR2 YYNGEE. The CDR3 runs 14 residues. The chain's CDR3 is CASSLTANTGELFF. The CDR3 nucleotides read TGTGCCAGCAGCTTGACAGCGAACACCGGGGAGCTGTTTTTT.

The chain uses TRBV9 and TRBJ2-5, with TRBD2 as a possible D gene (6 bases). The CDR3 runs 16 residues. Trimming pared 5 bases from V and 2 bases from J, leaving 19 bases between. CDR1 and CDR2 (germline): SGDLS, YYNGEE. For the CDR3, the DNA is TGTGCCAGCAGTGACCCCCGGGACGGACTACAAGAGACCCAGTACTTC. Protein product: CASSDPRDGLQETQYF.

The chain links TRBV30 to TRBJ1-4; possible D gene TRBD1, 6 bases. Trimming left V 5 bases short and J 9 bases short, with 16 bases between. The CDR3 consists of 13 residues. CDR1 and CDR2 from the germline V gene are GTSNPN and SVGIG (reference sequence). As DNA, the CDR3 is TGTGCCTGGGCTGTCGCAGGGGCCAAAAAACTGTTTTTT. It codes for CAWAVAGAKKLFF.

J is TRBJ1-1 and V is TRBV20-1, with D hard to call. This CDR3 is built from 11 residues. The V gene lost 4 bases and the J gene lost 7 bases, with 10 bases spanning the gap. Germline V gene sequence: CDR1 DFQATT, CDR2 SNEGSKA (reference sequence). CDR3 residues: CSATLAVEAFF. The CDR3 coding sequence is TGCAGTGCTACATTGGCAGTTGAAGCTTTCTTT.

This clone was found once. The chain uses TRBV28 and TRBJ2-1, with 11 bases aligning to TRBD2. From germline, CDR1 is MDHEN and CDR2 SYDVKM. CDR3 length: 17 residues. Trimming removed 5 bases from V and 4 bases from J; junction bases left unmatched: 10. The CDR3 bases are TGTGCCAGCAGTCACCAAGCCGGGACTAGCGGATACAATGAGCAGTTCTTC. Protein product: CASSHQAGTSGYNEQFF.

This chain uses TRBV7-2 with TRBJ2-7; 10 nucleotides align to TRBD1. Germline V gene lookup returns CDR1 SGHTA and CDR2 FQGNSA. There are 13 residues in the CDR3. V lost 5 bases, J lost 7 bases, and 5 bases stayed unmatched. In nucleotides, the CDR3 is TGTGCCAGCAGCACGGGACAGGGGACGGAGCAGTACTTC. The encoded protein is CASSTGQGTEQYF.

This clone was seen just once. The chain joins TRBV27 to TRBJ2-1, with 11 bases fitting TRBD2. CDR1 is MNHEY, CDR2 SMNVEV, per germline (reference sequence). CDR3 size: 19 residues. V shed 4 bases, J shed 2 bases, and the junction held 13 bases outside the gene matches. The CDR3 here is CASSSLAGGPTVPYNEQFF. As DNA, the CDR3 is TGTGCCAGCAGTTCTTTAGCGGGAGGGCCGACAGTCCCCTACAATGAGCAGTTCTTC.

This clone was counted between two and nine times. This chain connects TRBV14 to TRBJ1-6; 10 nucleotides align to TRBD1. Trimming cost V 2 bases and J 0 bases; bases outside gene matches: 13. CDR3 size: 21 residues. Germline-derived CDR1 and CDR2 are SGHDN and FVKESK. The CDR3 DNA reads as TGTGCCAGCAGCCAAAAACACCGGGACAGGGGCACTAGCTCCTATAATTCACCCCTCCACTTT. Amino acids: CASSQKHRDRGTSSYNSPLHF.

The rearrangement uses TRBV28 and TRBJ1-4; possibly TRBD1 for D (6 bases). Germline loops: CDR1 MDHEN, CDR2 SYDVKM. The CDR3 contains 19 residues. Between the trimmed V and J ends, which lost 1 base and 0 bases, there was a span of 18 bases. CDR3: CASSLFGDILPSTNEKLFF. The CDR3 DNA is TGTGCCAGCAGTTTATTCGGGGACATCCTACCCTCAACTAATGAAAAACTGTTTTTT.